The 20 T cell receptor beta chains given below trace back to one sample, sequenced in a study of T cells in Graves' hyperthyroidism and ophthalmopathy. Researchers took RNA transcripts and amplified the TCR beta CDR3 regions from them. The HTBI primer set was used in a first-round RT-PCR of the TCR CDR3. TCRdb fed the multiplex PCR reads into MiXCR, producing one record per CDR3 protein. The sample holds about 350,000 distinct CDR3 sequences; roughly 14% are singletons and the top ten take 20% to 25%. The sequenced sample consisted of blood. The source is a woman in her thirties with Graves' hyperthyroidism.

In this sample, this clonotype turned up many times. The chain's CDR3 is CASSWPGGNTIYF. In nucleotides, the CDR3 is TGTGCCAGCAGCTGGCCAGGCGGAAACACCATATATTTT. The chain is built from TRBV7-2 and TRBJ1-3; no definite D call. V was trimmed by 4 bases and J by 4 bases, leaving 8 bases between them. Germline values: CDR1 SGHTA, CDR2 FQGNSA. The length of the CDR3 is 13 residues.

V is TRBV7-3 and J is TRBJ2-2; TRBD2 is a possible D gene (5 bases). The V end was cut by 3 bases, the J end by 4 bases, with 6 bases between. The CDR3 spans 13 residues. CDR1 is SGHTA, CDR2 FQGTGA, per germline. The CDR3 loop reads CASSFGVTGELFF. The CDR3 DNA is TGTGCCAGCAGCTTCGGGGTCACCGGGGAGCTGTTTTTT. The full variable domain, with the rest looked up from reference TRBV7-3 and TRBJ2-2, is GAGVSQTPSNKVTEKGKYVELRCDPISGHTALYWYRQSLGQGPEFLIYFQGTGAADDSGLPNDRFFAVRPEGSVSTLKIQRTERGDSAVYLCASSFGVTGELFFGEGSRLTVL.

In its sample, this clonotype was seen many times. This sequence joins TRBV6-1 and TRBJ2-1, with 7 bases matching TRBD1. The CDR3 contains 13 residues. J gave up 12 bases and V 7 bases, and 12 bases lay outside the gene matches. CDR1 and CDR2 from the germline V gene are MNHNS and SASEGT. CDR3 sequence: CASTWIGKGAQFF. In DNA form, the CDR3 reads TGTGCCAGCACCTGGATAGGGAAGGGGGCGCAGTTCTTC.

This clonotype occurred many times. The V call is TRBV6-1, the J call TRBJ1-2; TRBD1 matches 11 bases. V gave up 6 bases and J gave up 1 base; unmatched junction bases: 7. This CDR3 has 16 amino acids. Germline V CDR1 and CDR2: MNHNS, SASEGT. The CDR3 region has the DNA TGTGCCAGCAGCACCTCCGGGACAGGGGGTAACTATGGCTACACCTTC. Translated: CASSTSGTGGNYGYTF.

This clonotype was observed a handful of times. The rearrangement uses TRBV5-5 and TRBJ2-1, with TRBD2 matching 10 bases. The CDR3 extends over 13 amino acids. The germline V gene encodes CDR1 SGHKS and CDR2 YYEKEE (reference sequence). Unmatched junction bases numbered 4, after V lost 5 bases and J lost 8 bases. The CDR3 DNA reads as TGTGCCAGCAGTCAGCGGGAGGGAGATGAGCAGTTCTTC. Translating gives CASSQREGDEQFF. The full variable domain, with the rest looked up from reference TRBV5-5 and TRBJ2-1, is DAGVTQSPTHLIKTRGQQVTLRCSPISGHKSVSWYQQVLGQGPQFIFQYYEKEERGRGNFPDRFSARQFPNYSSELNVNALLLGDSALYLCASSQREGDEQFFGPGTRLTVL.

The table lists this clonotype with many counts. This chain's CDR3 is CITETANTGELFF. In DNA, the CDR3 is TGCATCACCGAAACGGCGAACACCGGGGAGCTGTTTTTT. The chain joins TRBV20-1 to TRBJ2-2; D is unclear. Per the germline V gene, CDR1 is DFQATT and CDR2 is SNEGSKA (reference sequence). The CDR3 is 13 amino acids.

The chain joins TRBV10-2 to TRBJ2-3; 7 nucleotides match TRBD2. Germline loops: CDR1 WSHSY, CDR2 SAAADI. The CDR3 contains 14 residues. J lost 0 bases, V lost 6 bases, and 3 bases had no gene match. The CDR3, as DNA: TGCGCCAGCAGAGCTAGCGGAAGCACAGATACGCAGTATTTT. Translation: CASRASGSTDTQYF.

This clonotype was recorded a few times. The V call is TRBV27, the J call TRBJ2-6; 11 bases map to TRBD1. CDR1 and CDR2 from the germline V gene are MNHEY and SMNVEV (reference sequence). The CDR3 length is 18 residues. The J segment lost 1 base and the V segment lost 5 bases, leaving 7 bases of the junction unmatched. The CDR3 sequence is CASSRFGQGASGANVLTF. The CDR3 DNA follows: TGTGCCAGCAGTAGATTCGGACAGGGGGCTTCTGGGGCCAACGTCCTGACTTTC.

The chain joins TRBV24-1 to TRBJ2-5; D gene uncertain. The germline gives CDR1 KGHDR, CDR2 SFDVKD. Trimming cost V 3 bases and J 5 bases, with 18 bases left between them. CDR3 length equals 16 residues. The CDR3 loop is CATSDHEKSLGETQYF. CDR3 DNA sequence: TGTGCCACCAGTGATCACGAAAAATCCCTGGGGGAGACCCAGTACTTC.

The chain uses TRBV9 and TRBJ2-7, with 7 nucleotides matching TRBD1. The germline V gene encodes CDR1 SGDLS and CDR2 YYNGEE. CDR3 length: 16 residues. The V segment lost 4 bases and the J segment 2 bases; nucleotides outside the gene matches: 12. CDR3 residues: CASSPHSGTAAYEQYF. CDR3 nucleotides: TGTGCCAGCAGCCCCCATTCCGGGACAGCGGCCTACGAGCAGTACTTC.

The gene calls are TRBV9 and TRBJ2-3, with 11 bases fitting TRBD2. This CDR3 has 16 residues. J gave up 7 bases and V 3 bases, and 10 bases lay outside the gene matches. Germline values: CDR1 SGDLS, CDR2 YYNGEE. The CDR3 reads CASSARGLAVEHTQYF. The CDR3 region has the DNA TGTGCCAGCAGCGCCCGGGGACTAGCGGTCGAACATACGCAGTATTTT.

The chain links TRBV6-5 to TRBJ2-5; D could derive from TRBD1 or TRBD2 (6 bases each). CDR3 length equals 15 residues. Germline V CDR1 and CDR2: MNHEY, SVGAGI. V shed 5 bases and J shed 2 bases, with 15 bases lying between them. The CDR3 spells CASSEGGVGQETQYF. CDR3 in DNA: TGTGCCAGCAGTGAGGGGGGTGTGGGGCAAGAGACCCAGTACTTC.

This clonotype was recorded many times. The chain uses TRBV24-1 and TRBJ1-2; possibly TRBD1 for D (5 bases). V shed 3 bases and J shed 6 bases, with 13 bases lying between them. Germline lookup yields CDR1 KGHDR and CDR2 SFDVKD. This CDR3 is built from 14 residues. The CDR3 DNA reads as TGTGCCACCAGTGATGACCCAGGGAGGAATGGCTACACCTTC. Protein product: CATSDDPGRNGYTF.

This clonotype was recorded a few times. The gene calls are TRBV6-2 or TRBV6-3 and TRBJ2-3; 7 nucleotides align to TRBD1. CDR1 is MNHEY and CDR2 is SVGEGT in the germline V gene. The V segment lost 7 bases and the J segment 2 bases; nucleotides outside the gene matches: 6. CDR3 length: 14 residues. The CDR3 DNA follows: TGTGCCAGCACCACGGGACAGAACACAGATACGCAGTATTTT. Translated: CASTTGQNTDTQYF.

This clonotype occurred a few times. The CDR3 DNA follows: TGTGCCTGGACTAGCGGGAAAGCAGATACGCAGTATTTT. It encodes CAWTSGKADTQYF. The rearrangement joins TRBV30 to TRBJ2-3; 9 bases map to TRBD2. Germline V lookup: CDR1 GTSNPN, CDR2 SVGIG (reference sequence). The trim removed 4 bases at V and 4 bases at J, leaving 3 bases unmatched. The CDR3 has 13 amino acids.

The chain has TRBV19 and TRBJ2-7; perhaps TRBD1 as D (6 bases). Germline CDR1 reads LNHDA; CDR2 reads SQIVND (reference sequence). The CDR3 spans 15 residues. Trimming removed 6 bases at V and 1 base at J, with 16 bases between. The CDR3 region has the DNA TGTGCCAGTAGCCCCGACAGGCATTCTTCCTACGAGCAGTACTTC. This codes for CASSPDRHSSYEQYF.

This clonotype has only a few counts. This rearrangement joins TRBV6-1 to TRBJ1-1; TRBD1 agrees at 7 bases. This CDR3 contains 15 residues. Per germline, CDR1 MNHNS and CDR2 SASEGT. Losses at the gene ends were 4 bases for V and 9 bases for J; bases not matched to a gene: 14. The CDR3 DNA reads TGTGCCAGCAGTGCAAACAACAGGGGAAACTTTAAAGCTTTCTTT. It codes for CASSANNRGNFKAFF.

This clonotype was picked up many times. V and J are TRBV6-1 and TRBJ1-1; D is perhaps TRBD1 (6 bases). CDR1 and CDR2 (germline): MNHNS, SASEGT. Trimming stripped 4 bases from V and 7 bases from J, with 16 bases between. The CDR3 contains 14 residues. The CDR3 protein is CASSATQGRSEAFF. The CDR3 DNA follows: TGTGCCAGCAGTGCAACACAGGGAAGGAGTGAAGCTTTCTTT.

The chain carries TRBV15 and TRBJ2-1; TRBD2 is a possible D gene (5 bases). V gave up 5 bases and J gave up 2 bases, with 22 bases separating them. This CDR3 is built from 18 residues. Germline CDR1 is LNHNV and CDR2 is YYDKDF (reference sequence). CDR3 loop: CATSRKTLASVPYNEQFF. The CDR3 coding sequence is TGTGCCACCAGCCGGAAAACTTTAGCGTCGGTCCCCTACAATGAGCAGTTCTTC.

Many counts were recorded for this clonotype. The rearrangement joins TRBV20-1 to TRBJ1-2; D gene ambiguous. CDR1 is DFQATT and CDR2 is SNEGSKA in the germline V gene (reference sequence). V lost 1 base and J 8 bases, leaving 11 bases between the germline ends. This CDR3 contains 12 residues. The CDR3 reads CSARAFLEGYTF. The CDR3, as DNA: TGCAGTGCTAGAGCCTTTTTAGAAGGCTACACCTTC.